The source of this T cell receptor beta chain is a study of regulatory T cells in long-lasting Graves disease. Across the whole study: Freshly diagnosed Graves' patients had used antithyroid drugs for under 3 months. Notes on the study in general: A greater number of public clonotypes (roughly 2,800) was shared by persistent patients than by new patients (about 960).

Specified time point: newly diagnosed GD, antithyroid drugs for less than 3 months. PBMC-derived RNA was used for the TCR library. It was by American Thyroid Association guidelines that Graves' disease was diagnosed. Arm-PCR of CDR3 regions and iRepertoire HTBI primers were used to build TCR beta libraries. In the authors' methods: Gene usage covered over 55 TRBV and 14 to 15 TRBJ segments. One entry per CDR3 protein, called by TCRdb with MiXCR from the multiplex PCR reads. The V and J calls were not made by the authors but by TCRdb's processing. The data show around 400,000 distinct CDR3 sequences, about 14% seen once. The germline CDR1 and CDR2 sequences are SGHTA and FQGNSA. This CDR3 is built from 16 residues. V dropped 1 base and J dropped 1 base, with 11 bases sitting between them. This clonotype was counted many times. Its cognate antigen is unknown.

The genes are TRBV7-2 and TRBJ1-5; D ambiguous. The clonotype originates from a female donor with Graves disease. Source: peripheral blood mononuclear cells (PBMCs), taken at new diagnosis, from a patient treated with antithyroid drugs. The CDR3 protein is CASSLVGGTSNQPQHF. The DNA of the CDR3 is TGTGCCAGCAGCTTAGTCGGCGGTACAAGCAATCAGCCCCAGCATTTT.